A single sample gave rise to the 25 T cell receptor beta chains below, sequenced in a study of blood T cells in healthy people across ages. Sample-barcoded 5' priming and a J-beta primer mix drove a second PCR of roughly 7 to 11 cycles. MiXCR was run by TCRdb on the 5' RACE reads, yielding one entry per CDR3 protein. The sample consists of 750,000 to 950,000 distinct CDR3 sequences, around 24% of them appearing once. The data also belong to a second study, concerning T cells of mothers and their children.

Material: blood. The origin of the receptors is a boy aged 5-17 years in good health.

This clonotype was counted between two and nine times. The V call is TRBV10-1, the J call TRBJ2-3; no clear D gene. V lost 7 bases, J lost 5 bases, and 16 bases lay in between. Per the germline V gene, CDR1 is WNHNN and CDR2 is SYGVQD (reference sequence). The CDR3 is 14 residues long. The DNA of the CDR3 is TGCGCCAGCACGTCCCCATGGACGAGAGATACGCAGTATTTT. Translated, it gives CASTSPWTRDTQYF.

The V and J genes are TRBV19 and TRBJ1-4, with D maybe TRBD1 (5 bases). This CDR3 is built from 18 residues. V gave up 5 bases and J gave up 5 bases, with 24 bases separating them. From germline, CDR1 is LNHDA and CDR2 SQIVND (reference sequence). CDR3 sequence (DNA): TGTGCCAGTAGTTCCGGGGCACTCCAAGCAACCCAGAATGAAAAACTGTTTTTT. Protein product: CASSSGALQATQNEKLFF.

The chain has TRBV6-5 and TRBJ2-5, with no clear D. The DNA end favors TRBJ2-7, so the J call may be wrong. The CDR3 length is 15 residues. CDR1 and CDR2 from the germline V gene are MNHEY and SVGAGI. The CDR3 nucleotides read TGTGCCAGCAGTTACTCGGGTAGGTCGGCCTACGAGCAGTACTTC. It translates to CASSYSGRSAYEQYF.

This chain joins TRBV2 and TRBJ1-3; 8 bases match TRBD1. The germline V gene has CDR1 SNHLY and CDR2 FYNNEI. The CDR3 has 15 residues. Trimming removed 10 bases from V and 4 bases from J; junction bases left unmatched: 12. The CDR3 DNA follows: TGTGCCAACAAGAGGGACAGGCCATCAGGAAACACCATATATTTT. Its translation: CANKRDRPSGNTIYF.

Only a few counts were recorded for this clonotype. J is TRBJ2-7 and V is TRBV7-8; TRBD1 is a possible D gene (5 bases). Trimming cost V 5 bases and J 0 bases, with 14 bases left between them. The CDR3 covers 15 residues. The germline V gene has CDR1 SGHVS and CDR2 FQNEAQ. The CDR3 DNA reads TGTGCCAGCAGCCCCGGTGACAGCAGCTCCTACGAGCAGTACTTC. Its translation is CASSPGDSSSYEQYF.

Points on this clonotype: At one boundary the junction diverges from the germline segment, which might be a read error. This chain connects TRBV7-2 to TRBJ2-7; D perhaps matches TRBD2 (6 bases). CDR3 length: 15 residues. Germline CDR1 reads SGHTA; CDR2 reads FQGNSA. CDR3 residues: CASSSHGGGLDRSWF. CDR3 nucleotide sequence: TGTGCCAGCAGCTCCCACGGTGGGGGACTCGACCGTAGTTGGTTC.

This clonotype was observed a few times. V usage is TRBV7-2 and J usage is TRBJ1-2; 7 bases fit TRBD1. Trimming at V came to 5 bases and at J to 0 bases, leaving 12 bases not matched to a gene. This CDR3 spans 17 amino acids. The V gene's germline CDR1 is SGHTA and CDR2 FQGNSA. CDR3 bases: TGTGCCAGCAGCGAAGGGCCAGGGGGGGGACCTAACTATGGCTACACCTTC. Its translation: CASSEGPGGGPNYGYTF. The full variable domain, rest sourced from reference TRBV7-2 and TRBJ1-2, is GAGVSQSPSNKVTEKGKDVELRCDPISGHTALYWYRQSLGQGLEFLIYFQGNSAPDKSGLPSDRFSAERTGGSVSTLTIQRTQQEDSAVYLCASSEGPGGGPNYGYTFGSGTRLTVV.

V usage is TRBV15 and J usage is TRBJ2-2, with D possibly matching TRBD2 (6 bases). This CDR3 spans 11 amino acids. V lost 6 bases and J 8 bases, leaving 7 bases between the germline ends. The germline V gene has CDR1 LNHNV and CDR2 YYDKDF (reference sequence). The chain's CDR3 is CATSREGELFF. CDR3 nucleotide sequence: TGTGCCACCAGTCGGGAGGGGGAGCTGTTTTTT. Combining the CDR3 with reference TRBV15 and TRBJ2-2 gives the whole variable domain DAMVIQNPRYQVTQFGKPVTLSCSQTLNHNVMYWYQQKSSQAPKLLFHYYDKDFNNEADTPDNFQSRRPNTSFCFLDIRSPGLGDTAMYLCATSREGELFFGEGSRLTVL.

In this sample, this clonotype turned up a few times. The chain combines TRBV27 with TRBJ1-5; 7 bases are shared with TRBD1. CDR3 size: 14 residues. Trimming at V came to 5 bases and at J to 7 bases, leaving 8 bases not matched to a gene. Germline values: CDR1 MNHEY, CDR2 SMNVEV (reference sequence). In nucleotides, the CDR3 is TGTGCCAGCAGTCTACAGGGGTGGGGGCAGCCCCAGCATTTT. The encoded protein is CASSLQGWGQPQHF.

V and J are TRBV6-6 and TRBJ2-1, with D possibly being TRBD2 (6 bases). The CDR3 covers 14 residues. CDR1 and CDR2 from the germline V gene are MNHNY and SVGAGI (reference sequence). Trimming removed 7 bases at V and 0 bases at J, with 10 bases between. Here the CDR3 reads CASTGGSSYNEQFF. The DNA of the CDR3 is TGTGCCAGCACCGGAGGGAGCTCCTACAATGAGCAGTTCTTC.

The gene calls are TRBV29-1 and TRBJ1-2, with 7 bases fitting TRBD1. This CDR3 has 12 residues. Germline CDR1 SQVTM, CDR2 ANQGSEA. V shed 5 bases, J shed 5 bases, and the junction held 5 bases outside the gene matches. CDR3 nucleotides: TGCAGCGTTTACAGGGGCCCATATGGCTACACCTTC. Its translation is CSVYRGPYGYTF.

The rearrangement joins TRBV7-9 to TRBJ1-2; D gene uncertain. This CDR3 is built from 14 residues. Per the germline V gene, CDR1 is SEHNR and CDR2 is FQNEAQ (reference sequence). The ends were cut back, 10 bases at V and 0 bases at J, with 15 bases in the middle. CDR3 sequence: CAIQVGSSNYGYTF. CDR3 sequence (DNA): TGTGCCATCCAGGTGGGGTCCTCTAACTATGGCTACACCTTC.

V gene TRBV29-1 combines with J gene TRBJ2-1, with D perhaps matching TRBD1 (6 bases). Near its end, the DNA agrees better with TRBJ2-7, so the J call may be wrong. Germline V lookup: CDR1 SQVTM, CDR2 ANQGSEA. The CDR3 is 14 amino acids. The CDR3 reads CSVARDTQTYEQYF. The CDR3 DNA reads TGCAGCGTTGCCCGGGACACTCAAACCTACGAGCAGTACTTC.

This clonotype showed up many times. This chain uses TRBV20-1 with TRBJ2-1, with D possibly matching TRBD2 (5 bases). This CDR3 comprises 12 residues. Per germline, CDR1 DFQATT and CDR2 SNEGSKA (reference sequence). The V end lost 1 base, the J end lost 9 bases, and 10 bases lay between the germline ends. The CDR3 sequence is CSARASSLEQFF. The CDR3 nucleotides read TGCAGTGCTAGAGCGTCTAGCCTTGAGCAGTTCTTC.

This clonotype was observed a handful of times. The CDR3 DNA follows: TGTGCCAGCGTCCAGGGTTGGAATTCACCCCTCCACTTT. The encoded protein is CASVQGWNSPLHF. The V call is TRBV28, the J call TRBJ1-6; the D gene is possibly TRBD1 (5 bases). This CDR3 contains 13 residues. Trimming stripped 8 bases from V and 7 bases from J, with 12 bases between. Germline V gives CDR1 MDHEN, CDR2 SYDVKM.

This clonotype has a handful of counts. CDR3 region: CSARVAGGADTQYF. CDR3 nucleotide sequence: TGCAGTGCTAGAGTGGCAGGAGGGGCAGATACGCAGTATTTT. The chain carries TRBV20-1 and TRBJ2-3, with D possibly TRBD2 on 6 matching bases. This CDR3 comprises 14 residues. Trimming stripped 1 base from V and 4 bases from J, with 12 bases between. Germline values: CDR1 DFQATT, CDR2 SNEGSKA (reference sequence).

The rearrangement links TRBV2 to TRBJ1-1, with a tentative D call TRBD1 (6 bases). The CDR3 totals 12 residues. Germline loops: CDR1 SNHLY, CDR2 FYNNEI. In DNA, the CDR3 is TGTGCGGGGGGGCAGTTGAACACTGAAGCTTTCTTT. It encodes CAGGQLNTEAFF. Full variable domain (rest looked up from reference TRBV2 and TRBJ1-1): EPEVTQTPSHQVTQMGQEVILRCVPISNHLYFYWYRQILGQKVEFLVSFYNNEISEKSEIFDDQFSVERPDGSNFTLKIRSTKLEDSAMYFCAGGQLNTEAFFGQGTRLTVV.

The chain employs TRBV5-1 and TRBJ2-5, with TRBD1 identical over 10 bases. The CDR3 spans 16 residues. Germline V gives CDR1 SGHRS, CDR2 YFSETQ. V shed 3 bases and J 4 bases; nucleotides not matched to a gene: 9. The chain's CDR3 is CASSWGQGSRPETQYF. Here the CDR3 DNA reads TGCGCCAGCAGCTGGGGACAGGGGTCCCGCCCAGAGACCCAGTACTTC.

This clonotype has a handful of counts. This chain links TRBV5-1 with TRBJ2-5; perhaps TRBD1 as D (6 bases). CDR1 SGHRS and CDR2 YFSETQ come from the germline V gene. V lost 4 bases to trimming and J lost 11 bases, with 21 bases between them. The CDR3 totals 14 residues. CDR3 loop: CASSHDRIDGRQYF. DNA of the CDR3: TGCGCCAGCAGCCACGACAGGATCGACGGACGGCAGTACTTC.

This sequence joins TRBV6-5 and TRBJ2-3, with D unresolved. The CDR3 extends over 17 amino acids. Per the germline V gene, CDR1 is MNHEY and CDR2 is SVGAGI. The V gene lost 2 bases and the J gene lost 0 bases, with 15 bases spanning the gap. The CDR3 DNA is TGTGCCAGCAGTTACCGGGCAGGTTATCAGAGCACAGATACGCAGTATTTT. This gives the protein CASSYRAGYQSTDTQYF.

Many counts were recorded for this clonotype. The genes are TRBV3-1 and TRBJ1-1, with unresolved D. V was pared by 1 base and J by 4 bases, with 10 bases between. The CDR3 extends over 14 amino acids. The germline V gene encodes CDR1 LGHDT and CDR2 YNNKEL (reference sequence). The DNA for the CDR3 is TGTGCCAGCAGCCAAGCTTACCAAGGCACTGAAGCTTTCTTT. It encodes CASSQAYQGTEAFF.

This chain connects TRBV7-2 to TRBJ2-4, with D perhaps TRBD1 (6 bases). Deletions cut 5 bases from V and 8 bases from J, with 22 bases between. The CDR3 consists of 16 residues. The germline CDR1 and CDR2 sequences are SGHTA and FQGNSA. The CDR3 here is CASSLRGGFPLDIQYF. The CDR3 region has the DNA TGTGCCAGCAGCCTCAGGGGTGGCTTCCCGTTGGACATTCAGTACTTC.

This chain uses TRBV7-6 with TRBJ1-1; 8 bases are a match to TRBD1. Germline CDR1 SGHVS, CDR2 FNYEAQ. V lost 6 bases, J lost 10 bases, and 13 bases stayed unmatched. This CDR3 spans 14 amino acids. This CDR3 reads CASSRGQGRGTAFF. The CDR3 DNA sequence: TGTGCCAGCAGTCGAGGACAGGGCCGGGGGACAGCTTTCTTT.

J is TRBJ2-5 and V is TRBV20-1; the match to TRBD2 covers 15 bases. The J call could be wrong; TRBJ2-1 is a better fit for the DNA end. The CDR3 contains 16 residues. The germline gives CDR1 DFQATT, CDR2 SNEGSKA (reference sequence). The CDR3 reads CSAFGTSGGPNNEQFF. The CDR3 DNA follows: TGCAGTGCTTTCGGGACTAGCGGGGGGCCCAACAATGAGCAGTTCTTC.

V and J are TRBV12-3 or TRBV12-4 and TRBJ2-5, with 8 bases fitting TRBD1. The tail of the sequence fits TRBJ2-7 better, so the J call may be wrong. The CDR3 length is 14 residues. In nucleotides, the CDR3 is TGTGCCAGCAGTGGAATGACAGGGGCCTACGAGCAGTACTTC. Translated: CASSGMTGAYEQYF.